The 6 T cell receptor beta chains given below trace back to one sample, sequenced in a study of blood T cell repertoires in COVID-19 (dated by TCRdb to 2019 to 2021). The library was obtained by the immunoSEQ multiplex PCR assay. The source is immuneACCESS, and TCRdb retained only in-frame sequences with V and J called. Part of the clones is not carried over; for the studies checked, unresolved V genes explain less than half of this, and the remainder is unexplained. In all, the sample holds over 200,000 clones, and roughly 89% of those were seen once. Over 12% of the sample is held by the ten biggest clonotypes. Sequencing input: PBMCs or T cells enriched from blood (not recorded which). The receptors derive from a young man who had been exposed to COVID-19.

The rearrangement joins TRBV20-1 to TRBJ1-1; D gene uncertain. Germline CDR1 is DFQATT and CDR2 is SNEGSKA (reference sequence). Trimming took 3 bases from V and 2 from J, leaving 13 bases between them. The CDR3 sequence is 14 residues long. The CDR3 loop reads CSASRVVPNTEAFF. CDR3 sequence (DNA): TGCAGTGCTAGTCGGGTGGTACCAAACACTGAAGCTTTCTTT.

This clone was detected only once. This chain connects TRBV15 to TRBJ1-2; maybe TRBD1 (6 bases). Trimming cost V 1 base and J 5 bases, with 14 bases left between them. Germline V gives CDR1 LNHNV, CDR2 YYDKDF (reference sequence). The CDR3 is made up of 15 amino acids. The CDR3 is CATSRVTGREYGYTF. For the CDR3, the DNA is TGTGCCACCAGCAGAGTAACAGGGAGGGAATATGGCTACACCTTC.

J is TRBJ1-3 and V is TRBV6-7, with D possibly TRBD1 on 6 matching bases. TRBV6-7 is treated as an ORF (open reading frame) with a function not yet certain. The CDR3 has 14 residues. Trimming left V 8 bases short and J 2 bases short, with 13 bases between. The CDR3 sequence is CASEIQGPGNTIYF. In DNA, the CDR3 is TGTGCCAGCGAAATACAGGGACCTGGAAACACCATATATTTT.

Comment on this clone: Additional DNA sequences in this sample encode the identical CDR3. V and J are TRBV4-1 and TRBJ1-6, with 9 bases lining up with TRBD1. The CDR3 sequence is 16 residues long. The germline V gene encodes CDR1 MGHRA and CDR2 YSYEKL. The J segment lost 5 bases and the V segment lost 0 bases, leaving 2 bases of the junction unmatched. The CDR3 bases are TGCGCCAGCAGCCAAGATAGGGACAGGGATAATTCACCCCTCCACTTT. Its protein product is CASSQDRDRDNSPLHF.

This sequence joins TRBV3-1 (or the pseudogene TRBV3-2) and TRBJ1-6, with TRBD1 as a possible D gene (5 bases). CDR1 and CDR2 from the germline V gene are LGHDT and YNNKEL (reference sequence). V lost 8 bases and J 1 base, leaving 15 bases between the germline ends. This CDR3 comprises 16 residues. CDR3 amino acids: CASSGSPRSYNSPLHF. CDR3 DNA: TGTGCCAGCTCAGGGTCCCCTAGGTCCTATAATTCACCCCTCCACTTT.

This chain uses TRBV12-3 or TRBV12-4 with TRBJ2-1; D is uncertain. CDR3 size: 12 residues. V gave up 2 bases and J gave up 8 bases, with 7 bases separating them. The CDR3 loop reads CASSLLGHEQFF. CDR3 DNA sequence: TGTGCCAGCAGTTTACTGGGCCATGAGCAGTTCTTC.